Each of the 27 T cell receptor beta chains below was sequenced from the same sample in a study of shared clonotypes between healthy human individuals. Produced via immunoSEQ multiplex PCR; TCRdb's table is partial and in-frame only. The table has 2 million to 3 million clones, roughly 93% seen once; the top ten hold 0.36%. Input material: naive CD4+ T cells from PBMCs. Subset indicated: CD45RA+ positively selected. Source of these receptors: a man younger than 35 in good health. Some clones in this sample may be carry-over from other donors' samples.

The gene calls are TRBV7-7 and TRBJ2-1; 7 nucleotides align to TRBD2. Germline CDR1 is SSHAT and CDR2 is FNYEAQ (reference sequence). The trim removed 5 bases at V and 0 bases at J, leaving 16 bases unmatched. The CDR3 has 19 amino acids. CDR3 amino acids: CASSRKLAGDPFSYNEQFF. The CDR3 coding sequence is TGTGCCAGCAGCCGTAAACTGGCGGGAGACCCTTTCTCCTACAATGAGCAGTTCTTC.

The rearrangement links TRBV6-1 to TRBJ2-2; 8 bases fit TRBD2. The CDR3 has 14 residues. Germline values: CDR1 MNHNS, CDR2 SASEGT. V lost 8 bases and J lost 6; bases outside the gene matches: 8. The CDR3 reads CASLTGTRAGELFF. The CDR3 DNA is TGTGCCAGCCTCACCGGGACTAGAGCCGGGGAGCTGTTTTTT.

The chain combines TRBV6-1 with TRBJ2-1; 9 nucleotides match TRBD1. Germline CDR1 MNHNS, CDR2 SASEGT. J lost 7 bases, V lost 1 base, and 5 bases had no gene match. There are 15 residues in the CDR3. The CDR3 region has the DNA TGTGCCAGCAGTGAAGTGGGACAGGGTAGGAATGAGCAGTTCTTC. Translation gives CASSEVGQGRNEQFF.

On this clone: Other nucleotide sequences from this sample produce the same CDR3. This chain uses TRBV9 with TRBJ2-7; 8 nucleotides match TRBD2. Trimming at V came to 3 bases and at J to 0 bases, leaving 5 bases not matched to a gene. This CDR3 contains 15 residues. Germline values: CDR1 SGDLS, CDR2 YYNGEE. The CDR3 region has the DNA TGTGCCAGCAGCGAGTCCGGGACTAGCTCCTACGAGCAGTACTTC. Translating gives CASSESGTSSYEQYF.

This clone appeared a single time. The gene calls are TRBV6-5 and TRBJ1-2; tentatively, D is TRBD1 (6 bases). Per the germline V gene, CDR1 is MNHEY and CDR2 is SVGAGI. This CDR3 spans 15 amino acids. The V gene lost 0 bases and the J gene lost 0 bases, with 8 bases spanning the gap. CDR3 in DNA: TGTGCCAGCAGTTACTCGGGGGCCCCTAACTATGGCTACACCTTC. Its translation: CASSYSGAPNYGYTF.

The V gene is TRBV28, the J gene TRBJ2-7; 10 bases agree with TRBD2. The CDR3 totals 14 residues. Germline V lookup: CDR1 MDHEN, CDR2 SYDVKM. Unmatched junction bases numbered 10, after V lost 10 bases and J lost 4 bases. DNA for the CDR3: TGTGCCACAACCTGGACTAGCGGTTCGTACGAGCAGTACTTC. It yields the protein CATTWTSGSYEQYF.

CDR3 in DNA: TGTGCCAGCAGTTCTTCCTTTCGGGACAGGGGGGGCTACGAGCAGTACTTC. Amino acid sequence: CASSSSFRDRGGYEQYF. The genes are TRBV27 and TRBJ2-7; 11 bases are a match to TRBD1. The CDR3 is 17 amino acids. The trim removed 4 bases at V and 3 bases at J, leaving 11 bases unmatched. Germline assignment: CDR1 MNHEY and CDR2 SMNVEV (reference sequence).

This sequence joins TRBV14 and TRBJ2-2; 7 bases line up with TRBD1. CDR3 length: 19 amino acids. The V gene end was trimmed by 4 bases and the J gene end by 6 bases; junction bases not matched to a gene: 20. Germline CDR1 reads SGHDN; CDR2 reads FVKESK. The CDR3 DNA sequence: TGTGCCAGCAGCCCTCCTTACCTAAAACGACAGGGACGGGCCGGGGAGCTGTTTTTT. Protein: CASSPPYLKRQGRAGELFF.

CDR3 nucleotide sequence: TGTGCCAGTAGTGGCCCAGCTGGGCCCCAGCATTTT. It specifies CASSGPAGPQHF. The gene calls are TRBV19 and TRBJ1-5; no firm D call. V dropped 5 bases and J dropped 9 bases, with 11 bases sitting between them. Germline CDR1 and CDR2: LNHDA and SQIVND (reference sequence). The CDR3 totals 12 residues.

The rearrangement links TRBV15 to TRBJ2-1; a weak D match, TRBD2 (5 bases). Trimming took 1 base from V and 0 from J, leaving 7 bases between them. The CDR3 length is 15 residues. Germline V gene sequence: CDR1 LNHNV, CDR2 YYDKDF (reference sequence). As DNA, the CDR3 is TGTGCCACCAGCAGAGTTCGGGACTCCTACAATGAGCAGTTCTTC. Protein product: CATSRVRDSYNEQFF.

The chain combines TRBV5-1 with TRBJ2-1, with 9 bases identical to TRBD2. The V segment lost 2 bases and the J segment 8 bases; nucleotides outside the gene matches: 5. Germline loops: CDR1 SGHRS, CDR2 YFSETQ. CDR3 size: 14 residues. In DNA form, the CDR3 reads TGCGCCAGCAGCTTCGGACTAGCGACCGATGAGCAGTTCTTC. As protein: CASSFGLATDEQFF.

V usage is TRBV19 and J usage is TRBJ2-5, with 14 bases fitting TRBD2. CDR1 and CDR2 (germline): LNHDA, SQIVND (reference sequence). The CDR3 is 17 residues long. The V segment lost 5 bases and the J segment 5 bases; nucleotides outside the gene matches: 10. For the CDR3, the DNA is TGTGCCAGTAGTCTGCGACTAGCGGGAGGGCCTGGGGAGACCCAGTACTTC. Translating gives CASSLRLAGGPGETQYF.

The chain employs TRBV28 and TRBJ2-5, with 7 bases lining up with TRBD1. The DNA end is a closer match to TRBJ2-7, so the J assignment may be wrong. The CDR3 loop spans 16 amino acids. The germline V gene has CDR1 MDHEN and CDR2 SYDVKM. The chain's CDR3 is CASSQPRGQEHREQYF. Written as DNA, the CDR3 is TGTGCCAGCAGTCAACCTCGTGGACAGGAGCACCGCGAGCAGTACTTC.

The chain has TRBV5-1 and TRBJ2-1; 7 bases fit TRBD2. The CDR3 length is 16 residues. The germline V gene has CDR1 SGHRS and CDR2 YFSETQ. Trimming cost V 4 bases and J 8 bases; bases outside gene matches: 15. The CDR3 DNA reads as TGCGCCAGCAGCCCTTCCGCGGGACTTACTAGCGATGAGCAGTTCTTC. Protein product: CASSPSAGLTSDEQFF.

The chain combines TRBV25-1 with TRBJ1-2, with D possibly matching TRBD1 (6 bases). CDR3 length equals 18 residues. Germline V gives CDR1 MGHDK, CDR2 SYGVNS. V shed 5 bases and J shed 2 bases, with 24 bases lying between them. The CDR3 reads CASSPFPGAQILNYGYTF. CDR3 coding DNA: TGTGCCAGCAGTCCCTTCCCAGGGGCACAAATTTTAAACTATGGCTACACCTTC.

This rearrangement joins TRBV6-5 to TRBJ1-1; D is ambiguous. Trimming cost V 2 bases and J 5 bases, with 9 bases left between them. This CDR3 is 13 amino acids long. Looked up from germline, CDR1 is MNHEY and CDR2 is SVGAGI. CDR3 loop: CASSYPGRTEAFF. DNA of the CDR3: TGTGCCAGCAGTTACCCGGGAAGGACTGAAGCTTTCTTT.

The rearrangement joins TRBV28 to TRBJ2-7, with unresolved D. Germline-derived CDR1 and CDR2 are MDHEN and SYDVKM. The CDR3 runs to 14 residues. Trimming removed 2 bases at V and 4 bases at J, with 12 bases between. The CDR3: CASSLVGKTYEQYF. The CDR3 nucleotides are TGTGCCAGCAGTTTAGTGGGGAAGACTTACGAGCAGTACTTC.

The chain carries TRBV10-3 and TRBJ2-7; tentatively, D is TRBD1 (6 bases). In germline, CDR1 is ENHRY, CDR2 SYGVKD. The V end lost 10 bases, the J end lost 6 bases, and 19 bases lay between the germline ends. CDR3 length: 13 residues. The CDR3 protein is CASRTAERVEQYF. The CDR3 DNA sequence: TGTGCCAGTAGGACAGCGGAGCGCGTCGAGCAGTACTTC.

V and J are TRBV4-2 and TRBJ1-1, with 7 bases lining up with TRBD1. The germline CDR1 and CDR2 sequences are LGHNA and YNFKEQ. V dropped 2 bases and J dropped 4; count of bases not matched to a gene: 13. The CDR3 covers 17 residues. This CDR3 is CASSQSKRTGVSTEAFF. The CDR3 DNA is TGTGCCAGCAGCCAAAGTAAGAGAACAGGGGTGTCCACTGAAGCTTTCTTT.

The V call is TRBV7-6, the J call TRBJ2-5; D unclear. The CDR3 spans 18 residues. The V end was cut by 2 bases, the J end by 1 base, with 20 bases between. CDR1 is SGHVS, CDR2 FNYEAQ, per germline. CDR3 nucleotide sequence: TGTGCCAGCAGCTTATGGTTGCCGGATAGCCCCGTCCAAGAGACCCAGTACTTC. It specifies CASSLWLPDSPVQETQYF.

The rearrangement uses TRBV5-4 and TRBJ1-2; D unresolved. The CDR3 runs 14 residues. V lost 5 bases to trimming and J lost 8 bases, with 19 bases between them. Looked up from germline, CDR1 is SGHNT and CDR2 is YYREEE (reference sequence). The CDR3 loop reads CASSLFSPQEGYTF. For the CDR3, the DNA is TGTGCCAGCAGTTTATTCAGCCCCCAGGAAGGCTACACCTTC.

The rearrangement uses TRBV28 and TRBJ2-7, with 7 bases aligning to TRBD2. J gave up 2 bases and V 4 bases, and 2 bases lay outside the gene matches. Germline CDR1 MDHEN, CDR2 SYDVKM. There are 13 residues in the CDR3. CDR3 loop: CASSSAGPYEQYF. The DNA of the CDR3 is TGTGCCAGCAGTTCAGCGGGGCCCTACGAGCAGTACTTC.

This clone appeared once. V gene TRBV18 combines with J gene TRBJ2-7; perhaps D is TRBD1 or TRBD2 (5 bases each). Trimming left V 3 bases short and J 0 bases short, with 15 bases between. Germline-derived CDR1 and CDR2 are KGHSH and LQKENI. The CDR3 length is 16 residues. CDR3 in amino acids: CASSPYPGRSSYEQYF. CDR3 coding DNA: TGTGCCAGCTCACCGTATCCGGGACGGAGCTCCTACGAGCAGTACTTC. The variable domain in full, with the rest retrieved from reference TRBV18 and TRBJ2-7, is NAGVMQNPRHLVRRRGQEARLRCSPMKGHSHVYWYRQLPEEGLKFMVYLQKENIIDESGMPKERFSAEFPKEGPSILRIQQVVRGDSAAYFCASSPYPGRSSYEQYFGPGTRLTVT.

This chain uses TRBV19 with TRBJ1-2; D not resolved. Germline assignment: CDR1 LNHDA and CDR2 SQIVND (reference sequence). Deletions cut 4 bases from V and 4 bases from J, with 10 bases between. The CDR3 loop spans 13 amino acids. CDR3 nucleotide sequence: TGTGCCAGTAGTACTATCGGCGGCTATGGCTACACCTTC. Amino acid sequence: CASSTIGGYGYTF.

The rearrangement uses TRBV11-3 and TRBJ2-5; tentatively, D is TRBD1 (5 bases). The CDR3 has 13 amino acids. Germline CDR1 and CDR2: SGHNT and YENEEA. V lost 2 bases, J lost 5 bases, and 9 bases lay in between. The CDR3 sequence is CASSLSGWETQYF. As DNA, the CDR3 is TGTGCCAGCAGCTTATCAGGGTGGGAGACCCAGTACTTC.

The rearrangement joins TRBV20-1 to TRBJ2-1; D remains ambiguous. The CDR3 length is 10 residues. CDR1 is DFQATT and CDR2 is SNEGSKA in the germline V gene (reference sequence). V was cut by 8 bases and J by 6 bases, with 8 bases left in between. The DNA for the CDR3 is TGCAGTACGAAAGGCAATGAGCAGTTCTTC. It yields the protein CSTKGNEQFF.

The chain has TRBV4-3 and TRBJ2-1; 9 nucleotides agree with TRBD2. V was pared by 0 bases and J by 0 bases, with 9 bases of the junction left unmatched. This CDR3 spans 19 amino acids. Germline V CDR1 and CDR2: LGHNA, YSLEER. CDR3 DNA sequence: TGCGCCAGCAGCCAAGACCCAGCGGGAGGCTCGGGCTCCTACAATGAGCAGTTCTTC. This sequence encodes CASSQDPAGGSGSYNEQFF.